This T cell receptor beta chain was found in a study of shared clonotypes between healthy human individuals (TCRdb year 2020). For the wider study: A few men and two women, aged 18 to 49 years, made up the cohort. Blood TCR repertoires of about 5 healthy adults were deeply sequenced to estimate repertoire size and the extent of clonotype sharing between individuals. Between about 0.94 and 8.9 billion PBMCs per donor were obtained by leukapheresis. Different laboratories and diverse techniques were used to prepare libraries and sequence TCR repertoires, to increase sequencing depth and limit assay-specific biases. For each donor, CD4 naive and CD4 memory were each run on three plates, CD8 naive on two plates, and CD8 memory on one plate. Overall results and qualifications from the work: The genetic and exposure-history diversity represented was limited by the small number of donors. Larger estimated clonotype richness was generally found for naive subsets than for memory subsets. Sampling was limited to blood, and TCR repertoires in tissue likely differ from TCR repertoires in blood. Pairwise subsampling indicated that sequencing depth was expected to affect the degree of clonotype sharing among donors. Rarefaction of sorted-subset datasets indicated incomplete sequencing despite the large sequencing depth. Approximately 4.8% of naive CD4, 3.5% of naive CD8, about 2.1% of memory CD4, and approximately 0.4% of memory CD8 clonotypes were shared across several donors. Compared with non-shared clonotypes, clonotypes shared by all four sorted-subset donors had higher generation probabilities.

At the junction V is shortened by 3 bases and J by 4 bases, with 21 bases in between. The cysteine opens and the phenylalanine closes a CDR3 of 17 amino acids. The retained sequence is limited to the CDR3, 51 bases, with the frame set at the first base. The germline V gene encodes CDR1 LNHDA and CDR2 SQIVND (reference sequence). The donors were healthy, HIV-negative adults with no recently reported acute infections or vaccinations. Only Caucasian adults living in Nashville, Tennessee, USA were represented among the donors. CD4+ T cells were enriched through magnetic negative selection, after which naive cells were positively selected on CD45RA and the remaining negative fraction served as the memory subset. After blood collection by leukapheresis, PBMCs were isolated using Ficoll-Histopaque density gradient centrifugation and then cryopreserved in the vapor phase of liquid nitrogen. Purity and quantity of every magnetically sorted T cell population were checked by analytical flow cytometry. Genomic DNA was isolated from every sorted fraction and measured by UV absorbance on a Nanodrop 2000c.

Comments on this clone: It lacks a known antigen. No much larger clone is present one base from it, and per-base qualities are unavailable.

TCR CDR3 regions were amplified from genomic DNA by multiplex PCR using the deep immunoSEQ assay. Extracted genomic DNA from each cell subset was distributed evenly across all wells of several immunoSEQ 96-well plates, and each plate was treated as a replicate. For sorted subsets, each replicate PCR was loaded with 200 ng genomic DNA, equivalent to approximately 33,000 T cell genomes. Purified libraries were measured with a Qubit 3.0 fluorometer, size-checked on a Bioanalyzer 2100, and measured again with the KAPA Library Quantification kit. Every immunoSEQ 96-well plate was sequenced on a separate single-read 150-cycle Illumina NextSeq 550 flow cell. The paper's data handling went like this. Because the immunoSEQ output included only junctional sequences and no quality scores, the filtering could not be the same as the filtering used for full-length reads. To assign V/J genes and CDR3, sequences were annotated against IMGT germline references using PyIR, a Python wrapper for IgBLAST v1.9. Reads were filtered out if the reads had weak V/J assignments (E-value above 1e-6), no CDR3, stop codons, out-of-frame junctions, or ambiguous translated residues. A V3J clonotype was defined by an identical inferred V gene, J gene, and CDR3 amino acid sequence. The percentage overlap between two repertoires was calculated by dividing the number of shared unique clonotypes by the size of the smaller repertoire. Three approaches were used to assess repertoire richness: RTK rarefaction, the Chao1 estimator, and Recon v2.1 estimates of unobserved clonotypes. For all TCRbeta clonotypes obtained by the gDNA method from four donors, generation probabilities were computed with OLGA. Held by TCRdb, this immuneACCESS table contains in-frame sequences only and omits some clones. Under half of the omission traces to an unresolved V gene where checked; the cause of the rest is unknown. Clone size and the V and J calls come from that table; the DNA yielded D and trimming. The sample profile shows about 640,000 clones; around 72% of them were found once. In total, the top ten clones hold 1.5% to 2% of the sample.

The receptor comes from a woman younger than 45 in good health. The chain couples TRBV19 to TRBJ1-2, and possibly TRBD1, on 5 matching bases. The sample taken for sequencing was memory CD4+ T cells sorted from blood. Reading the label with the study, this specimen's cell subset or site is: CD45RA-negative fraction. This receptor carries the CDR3 CASSILAGSIYSYGYTF. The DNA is TGTGCCAGTAGTATTTTGGCAGGGAGCATCTATAGCTATGGCTACACCTTC.